One and the same sample provided the 8 T cell receptor beta chains below, sequenced in a study of blood T cell dynamics during melanoma immunotherapy. Repertoires were generated with immunoSEQ multiplex PCR, while TCRdb's copy carries only in-frame clones and drops some. The repertoire consists of over 15,000 clones, with 83% occurring once and the leading ten covering about 7.6%. Time point of the sample: pre-treatment baseline. Sequences were derived from blood, sampled from a patient treated with checkpoint blockade. The receptors come from a human donor with melanoma.

This chain links TRBV7-6 with TRBJ2-5, with TRBD1 identical over 7 bases. The CDR3 totals 17 residues. Germline trimming cut 6 bases from V and 3 bases from J; bases unmatched to any gene: 16. From germline, CDR1 is SGHVS and CDR2 FNYEAQ. The CDR3 here is CASSLVPYRDRKETQYF. The DNA for the CDR3 is TGTGCCAGCAGTTTGGTCCCCTACCGGGACAGAAAAGAGACCCAGTACTTC.

The genes are TRBV27 and TRBJ2-3; 7 positions agree with TRBD1. CDR1 is MNHEY, CDR2 SMNVEV, per germline (reference sequence). V dropped 6 bases and J dropped 3; count of bases not matched to a gene: 12. The CDR3 covers 16 residues. CDR3 loop: CASRNQKQGVTDTQYF. CDR3 coding DNA: TGTGCCAGCAGAAACCAGAAGCAGGGGGTAACAGATACGCAGTATTTT.

This clone has only a few counts. The chain combines TRBV28 with TRBJ2-1; D is perhaps TRBD1 or TRBD2 (5 bases each). The CDR3 loop spans 13 amino acids. Trimming pared 0 bases from V and 9 bases from J, leaving 9 bases between. Germline lookup yields CDR1 MDHEN and CDR2 SYDVKM. CDR3 protein: CASSLWGTGEQFF. Here the CDR3 DNA reads TGTGCCAGCAGTTTATGGGGGACCGGTGAGCAGTTCTTC.

The chain couples TRBV27 to TRBJ1-1, with 9 bases matching TRBD1. The CDR3 extends over 17 amino acids. The germline V gene encodes CDR1 MNHEY and CDR2 SMNVEV (reference sequence). J lost 1 base, V lost 4 bases, and 10 bases had no gene match. CDR3 bases: TGTGCCAGCAGTTCGCCGATCCGACAGGGGGGGAACACTGAAGCTTTCTTT. Translating it yields CASSSPIRQGGNTEAFF.

The V call is TRBV18, the J call TRBJ1-1; D is possibly TRBD1 (5 bases). CDR1 and CDR2 from the germline V gene are KGHSH and LQKENI. Trimming cost V 8 bases and J 2 bases, with 15 bases left between them. CDR3 length: 14 residues. The CDR3: CASTAGRANTEAFF. In DNA form, the CDR3 reads TGTGCCAGCACCGCGGGCAGGGCTAACACTGAAGCTTTCTTT.

The genes are TRBV7-3 and TRBJ1-6; a possible D gene is TRBD1 (5 bases). In germline, CDR1 is SGHTA, CDR2 FQGTGA. Trimming removed 5 bases at V and 7 bases at J, with 9 bases between. This CDR3 is 13 amino acids long. The CDR3 spells CASSAGQNSPLHF. CDR3 coding DNA: TGTGCCAGCAGCGCTGGACAAAATTCACCCCTCCACTTT.

CDR3: CATTTGIIGNEQFF. CDR3 DNA sequence: TGTGCCACCACGACAGGGATTATAGGGAATGAGCAGTTCTTC. The V call is TRBV15, the J call TRBJ2-1, with 7 positions matching TRBD1. The CDR3 length is 14 residues. CDR1 is LNHNV and CDR2 is YYDKDF in the germline V gene (reference sequence). V gave up 7 bases and J gave up 7 bases; unmatched junction bases: 10.

V and J are TRBV11-3 and TRBJ2-5; no definite D call. The CDR3 runs to 11 residues. V was clipped by 4 bases and J by 5 bases, with 5 bases between them. Germline CDR1 SGHNT, CDR2 YENEEA. The CDR3 spells CASSSAETQYF. The DNA for the CDR3 is TGTGCCAGCAGCTCCGCTGAGACCCAGTACTTC.